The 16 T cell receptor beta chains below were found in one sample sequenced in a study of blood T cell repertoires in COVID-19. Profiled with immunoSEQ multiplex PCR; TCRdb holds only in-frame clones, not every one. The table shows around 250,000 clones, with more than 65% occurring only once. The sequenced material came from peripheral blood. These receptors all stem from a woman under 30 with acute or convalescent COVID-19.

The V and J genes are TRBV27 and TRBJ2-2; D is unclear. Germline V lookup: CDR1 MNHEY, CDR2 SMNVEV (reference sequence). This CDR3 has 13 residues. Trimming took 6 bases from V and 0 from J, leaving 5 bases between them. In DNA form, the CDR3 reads TGTGCCAGCAGCGCTACGAACACCGGGGAGCTGTTTTTT. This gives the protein CASSATNTGELFF.

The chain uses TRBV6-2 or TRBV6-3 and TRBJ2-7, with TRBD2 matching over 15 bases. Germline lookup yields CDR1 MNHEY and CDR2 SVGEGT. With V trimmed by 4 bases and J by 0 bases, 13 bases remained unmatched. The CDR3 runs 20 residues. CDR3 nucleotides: TGTGCCAGCAGTTCTGACCCTTACGGGACTAGCGGGAGGTCCTCCTACGAGCAGTACTTC. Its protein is CASSSDPYGTSGRSSYEQYF.

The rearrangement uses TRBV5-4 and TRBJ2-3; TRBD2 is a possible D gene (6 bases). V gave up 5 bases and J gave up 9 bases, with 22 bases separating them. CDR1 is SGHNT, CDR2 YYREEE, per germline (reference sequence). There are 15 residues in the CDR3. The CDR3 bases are TGTGCCAGCAGTCCCCCTGGCGGGGCCCCCGGGACGCAGTATTTT. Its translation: CASSPPGGAPGTQYF.

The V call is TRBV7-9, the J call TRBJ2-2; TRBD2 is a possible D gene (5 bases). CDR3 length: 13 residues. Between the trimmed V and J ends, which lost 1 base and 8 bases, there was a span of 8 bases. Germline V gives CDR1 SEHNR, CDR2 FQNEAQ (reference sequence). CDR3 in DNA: TGTGCCAGCAGCTTAGGAGGGTCTGGGGAGCTGTTTTTT. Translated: CASSLGGSGELFF.

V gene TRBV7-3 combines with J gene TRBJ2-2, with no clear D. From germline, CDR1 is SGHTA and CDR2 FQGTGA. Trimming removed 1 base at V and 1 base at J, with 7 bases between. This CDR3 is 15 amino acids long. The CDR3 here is CASSLNGENTGELFF. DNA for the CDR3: TGTGCCAGCAGCTTAAATGGAGAGAACACCGGGGAGCTGTTTTTT.

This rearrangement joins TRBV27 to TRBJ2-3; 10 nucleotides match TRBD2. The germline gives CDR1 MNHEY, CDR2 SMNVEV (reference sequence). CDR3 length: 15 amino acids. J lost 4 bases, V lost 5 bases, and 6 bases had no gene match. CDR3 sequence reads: CASSRTSGIADTQYF. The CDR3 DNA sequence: TGTGCCAGCAGTCGAACTAGCGGGATCGCAGATACGCAGTATTTT.

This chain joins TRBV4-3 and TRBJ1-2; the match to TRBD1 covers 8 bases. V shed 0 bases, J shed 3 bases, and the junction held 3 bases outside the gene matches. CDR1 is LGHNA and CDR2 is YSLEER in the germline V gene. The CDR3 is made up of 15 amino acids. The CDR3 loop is CASSQELGQDYGYTF. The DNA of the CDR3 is TGCGCCAGCAGCCAAGAGTTGGGACAGGACTATGGCTACACCTTC.

This CDR3 is CASRFTGGYSNQPQHF. DNA of the CDR3: TGTGCCAGCAGGTTCACAGGGGGTTATAGCAATCAGCCCCAGCATTTT. J is TRBJ1-5 and V is TRBV2; 8 bases match TRBD1. The V and J ends lost 6 bases and 0 bases, in that order; junction bases with no gene match: 7. Per germline, CDR1 SNHLY and CDR2 FYNNEI. CDR3 size: 16 residues.

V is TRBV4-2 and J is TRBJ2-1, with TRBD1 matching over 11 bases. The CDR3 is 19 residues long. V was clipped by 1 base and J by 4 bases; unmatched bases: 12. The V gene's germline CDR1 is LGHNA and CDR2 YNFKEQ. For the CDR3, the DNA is TGTGCCAGCAGCCAAGCCGGACAGGGGGCGGTTGGAGGGTACAATGAGCAGTTCTTC. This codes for CASSQAGQGAVGGYNEQFF.

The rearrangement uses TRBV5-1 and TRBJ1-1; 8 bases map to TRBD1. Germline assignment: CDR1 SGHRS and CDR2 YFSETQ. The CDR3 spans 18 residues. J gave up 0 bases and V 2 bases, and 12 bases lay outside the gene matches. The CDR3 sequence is CASSFGGGQALMNTEAFF. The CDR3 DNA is TGCGCCAGCAGCTTTGGTGGGGGACAGGCCCTCATGAACACTGAAGCTTTCTTT.

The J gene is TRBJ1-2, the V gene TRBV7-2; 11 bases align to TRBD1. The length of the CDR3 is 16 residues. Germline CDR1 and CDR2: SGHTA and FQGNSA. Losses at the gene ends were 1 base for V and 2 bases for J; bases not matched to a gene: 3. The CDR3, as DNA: TGTGCCAGCAGCTTAGGGGGGGACAGGGGGAACTATGGCTACACCTTC. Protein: CASSLGGDRGNYGYTF.

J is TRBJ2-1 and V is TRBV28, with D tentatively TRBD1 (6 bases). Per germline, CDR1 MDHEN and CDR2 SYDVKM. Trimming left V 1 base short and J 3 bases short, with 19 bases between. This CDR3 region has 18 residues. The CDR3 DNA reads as TGTGCCAGCAGTTTATCGGTCCGGGGCAGGGGATACTACAATGAGCAGTTCTTC. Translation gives CASSLSVRGRGYYNEQFF.

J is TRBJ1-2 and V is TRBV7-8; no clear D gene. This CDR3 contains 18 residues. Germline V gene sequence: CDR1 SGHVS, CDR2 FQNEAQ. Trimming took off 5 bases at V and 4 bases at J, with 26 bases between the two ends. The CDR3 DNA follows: TGTGCCAGCAGCGTGTATGGCCCGGGATTCATAGAGGGCTATGGCTACACCTTC. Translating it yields CASSVYGPGFIEGYGYTF.

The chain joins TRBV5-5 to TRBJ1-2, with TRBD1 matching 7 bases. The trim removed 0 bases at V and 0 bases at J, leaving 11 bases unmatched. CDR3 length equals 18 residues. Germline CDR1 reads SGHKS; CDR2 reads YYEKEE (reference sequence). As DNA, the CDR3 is TGTGCCAGCAGCTTGGTGCCCCCCGACAGGGCTTCTAACTATGGCTACACCTTC. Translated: CASSLVPPDRASNYGYTF.

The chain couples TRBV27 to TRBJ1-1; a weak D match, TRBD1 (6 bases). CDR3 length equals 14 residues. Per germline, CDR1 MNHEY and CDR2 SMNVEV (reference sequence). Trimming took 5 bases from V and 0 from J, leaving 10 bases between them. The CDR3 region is CASSRQALNTEAFF. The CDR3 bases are TGTGCCAGCAGTCGACAGGCCTTGAACACTGAAGCTTTCTTT.

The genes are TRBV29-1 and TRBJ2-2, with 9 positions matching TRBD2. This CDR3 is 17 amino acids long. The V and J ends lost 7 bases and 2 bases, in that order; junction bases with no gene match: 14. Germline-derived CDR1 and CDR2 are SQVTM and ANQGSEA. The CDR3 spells CSAGGAGGPGNTGELFF. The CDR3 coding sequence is TGCAGCGCGGGGGGTGCGGGAGGGCCCGGTAACACCGGGGAGCTGTTTTTT.